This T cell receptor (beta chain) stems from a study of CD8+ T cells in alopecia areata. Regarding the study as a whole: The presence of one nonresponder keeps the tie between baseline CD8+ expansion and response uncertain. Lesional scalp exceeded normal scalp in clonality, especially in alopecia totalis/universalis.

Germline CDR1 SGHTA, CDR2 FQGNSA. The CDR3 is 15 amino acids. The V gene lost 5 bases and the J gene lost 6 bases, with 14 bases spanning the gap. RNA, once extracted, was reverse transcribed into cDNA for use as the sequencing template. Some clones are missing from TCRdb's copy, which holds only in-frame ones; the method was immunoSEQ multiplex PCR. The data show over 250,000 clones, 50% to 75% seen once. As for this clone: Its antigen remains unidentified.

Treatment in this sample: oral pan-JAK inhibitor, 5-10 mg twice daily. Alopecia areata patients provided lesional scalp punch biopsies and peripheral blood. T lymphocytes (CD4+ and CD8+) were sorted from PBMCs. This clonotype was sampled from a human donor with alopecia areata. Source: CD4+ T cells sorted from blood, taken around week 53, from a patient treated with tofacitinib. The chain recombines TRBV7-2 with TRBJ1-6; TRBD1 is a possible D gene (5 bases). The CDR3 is CASSPGGPANSPLHF. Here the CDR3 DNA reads TGTGCCAGCAGCCCGGGGGGACCTGCTAATTCACCCCTCCACTTT.